Included here is one T cell receptor beta chain sequence, with context. This record comes from a study of early T cells in non-severe SARS-CoV-2 infection. One entry per CDR3 protein, called by TCRdb with MiXCR from the 5' RACE reads. The repertoire has about 50,000 distinct CDR3 sequences, around 15% of them found once; the top ten carry roughly 4%. This receptor was identified in an adult who was a healthcare worker with PCR-confirmed SARS-CoV-2 infection or an uninfected control (not recorded which). Sequenced here: whole blood, sampled at baseline.

The chain's CDR3 is CASSLSPTGNTEAFF. CDR3 sequence (DNA): TGTGCCAGCAGTTTATCGCCAACGGGGAACACTGAAGCTTTCTTT. This chain uses TRBV27 with TRBJ1-1; no clear D. Per the germline V gene, CDR1 is MNHEY and CDR2 is SMNVEV (reference sequence). Trimming pared 0 bases from V and 1 base from J, leaving 9 bases between. The CDR3 has 15 amino acids.